The present T cell receptor (beta chain) was sequenced within a study of immune cell composition in non-small cell lung cancer. Notes on the study in general: Top 10 clone scores and clonality were higher in squamous than adenocarcinoma.

To note about this clone: Antigen: not known.

Assay: immunoSEQ multiplex PCR; the TCRdb copy retains only in-frame clones and omits some. The sample contains 12,000 to 15,000 clones, roughly 73% of which appear only once. This clonotype was obtained from a human donor with non-small cell lung cancer. Source material: lung tumor tissue.

The DNA of the CDR3 is TGTGCCAGCAGCGTAGTAGGGACCGCGGGAGAAAAACTGTTTTTT. Its translation is CASSVVGTAGEKLFF. The rearrangement uses TRBV9 and TRBJ1-4; D is possibly TRBD1 (5 bases). The ends were cut back, 0 bases at V and 8 bases at J, with 14 bases in the middle. The CDR3 is 15 residues long. Germline-derived CDR1 and CDR2 are SGDLS and YYNGEE.